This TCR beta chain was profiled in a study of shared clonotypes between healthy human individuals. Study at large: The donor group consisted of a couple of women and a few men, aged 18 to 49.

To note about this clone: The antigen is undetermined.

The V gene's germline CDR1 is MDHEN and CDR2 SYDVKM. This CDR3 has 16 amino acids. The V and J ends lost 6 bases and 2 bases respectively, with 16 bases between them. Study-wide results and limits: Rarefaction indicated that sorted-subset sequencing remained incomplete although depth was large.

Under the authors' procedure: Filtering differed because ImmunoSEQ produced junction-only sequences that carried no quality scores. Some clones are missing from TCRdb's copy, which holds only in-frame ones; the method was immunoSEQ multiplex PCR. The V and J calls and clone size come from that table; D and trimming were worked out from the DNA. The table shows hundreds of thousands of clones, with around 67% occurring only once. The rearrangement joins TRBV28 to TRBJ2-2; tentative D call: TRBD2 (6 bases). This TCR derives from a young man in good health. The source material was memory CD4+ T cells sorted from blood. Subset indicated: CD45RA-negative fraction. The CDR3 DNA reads TGTGCCAGCAGACTTACCGGGACTCAAAACACCGGGGAGCTGTTTTTT. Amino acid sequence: CASRLTGTQNTGELFF.